The 22 T cell receptor beta chains reported below all come from one sample, sequenced in a study of OX40 agonist ivuxolimab in advanced cancers. Clones were sequenced by immunoSEQ multiplex PCR, and TCRdb holds only the in-frame ones, with some missing. The table lists approximately 80,000 clones, around 90% of them singletons. Material: CD4+ or CD8+ T cells sorted from blood, obtained in a trial of the OX40 agonist ivuxolimab. The receptors come from an adult with an advanced solid tumor such as melanoma, head and neck, liver or kidney cancer.

V is TRBV6-5 and J is TRBJ1-2; 7 bases map to TRBD1. V shed 5 bases and J 7 bases; nucleotides not matched to a gene: 7. Germline V gives CDR1 MNHEY, CDR2 SVGAGI. The CDR3 is 13 amino acids. Written as DNA, the CDR3 is TGTGCCAGCAGTGCCGACAGGGTCCGTGGCTACACCTTC. Translated: CASSADRVRGYTF.

The chain is built from TRBV27 and TRBJ2-1; D not resolved. V gave up 6 bases and J gave up 11 bases, with 11 bases separating them. The CDR3 has 11 residues. Germline CDR1 and CDR2: MNHEY and SMNVEV (reference sequence). CDR3 DNA sequence: TGTGCCAGCAGCCTTCACGAGAAGCAGTTCTTC. This codes for CASSLHEKQFF.

This chain joins TRBV5-1 and TRBJ2-5; the D gene is possibly TRBD2 (5 bases). This CDR3 is 15 amino acids long. Germline V lookup: CDR1 SGHRS, CDR2 YFSETQ. V was trimmed by 0 bases and J by 8 bases, leaving 17 bases between them. The CDR3 bases are TGCGCCAGCAGCTTGGAGGACTCTCTCCAAGGAACCCAGTACTTC. This sequence encodes CASSLEDSLQGTQYF.

The rearrangement links TRBV13 to TRBJ2-5, with D perhaps matching TRBD2 (5 bases). Per germline, CDR1 PRHDT and CDR2 FYEKMQ (reference sequence). The CDR3 runs 15 residues. V was trimmed by 7 bases and J by 5 bases, leaving 20 bases between them. The chain's CDR3 is CASTPSPRRSETQYF. In DNA form, the CDR3 reads TGTGCCAGCACCCCTTCCCCCCGGAGGAGTGAGACCCAGTACTTC.

The rearrangement links TRBV5-1 to TRBJ1-4; D is possibly TRBD1 (6 bases). The germline V gene has CDR1 SGHRS and CDR2 YFSETQ. This CDR3 has 14 residues. Trimming cost V 2 bases and J 4 bases, with 9 bases left between them. CDR3 in amino acids: CASSFQGSNEKLFF. The DNA of the CDR3 is TGCGCCAGCAGCTTCCAGGGGAGTAATGAAAAACTGTTTTTT. The full variable domain, rest sourced from reference TRBV5-1 and TRBJ1-4, is KAGVTQTPRYLIKTRGQQVTLSCSPISGHRSVSWYQQTPGQGLQFLFEYFSETQRNKGNFPGRFSGRQFSNSRSEMNVSTLELGDSALYLCASSFQGSNEKLFFGSGTQLSVL.

The gene calls are TRBV4-1 and TRBJ2-7; 9 positions agree with TRBD2. The CDR3 spans 16 residues. The germline V gene has CDR1 MGHRA and CDR2 YSYEKL. Unmatched junction bases numbered 7, after V lost 1 base and J lost 3 bases. CDR3 coding DNA: TGCGCCAGCAGCCAAGGGTCGGCTAGCGGGGTCTACGAGCAGTACTTC. Translated: CASSQGSASGVYEQYF.

The rearrangement joins TRBV5-4 to TRBJ1-2, with 9 bases lining up with TRBD1. V was pared by 7 bases and J by 6 bases, with 16 bases of the junction left unmatched. This CDR3 region has 16 residues. Germline CDR1 SGHNT, CDR2 YYREEE (reference sequence). The CDR3 nucleotides read TGTGCCAGCCTCCGGGACAGGGTAAGGCCCGAAGATGGCTACACCTTC. Its protein product is CASLRDRVRPEDGYTF.

The chain links TRBV6-1 to TRBJ1-2; D gene unclear. Trimming pared 1 base from V and 8 bases from J, leaving 17 bases between. Germline CDR1 is MNHNS and CDR2 is SASEGT. The CDR3 spans 15 residues. The chain's CDR3 is CASSEDPRRPLGYTF. DNA for the CDR3: TGTGCCAGCAGTGAAGACCCTCGTCGGCCCTTAGGCTACACCTTC.

In DNA, the CDR3 is TGCGCCAGCAGCTACGGGGACAGGCCTAGCACAGATACGCAGTATTTT. As protein: CASSYGDRPSTDTQYF. The rearrangement links TRBV4-1 to TRBJ2-3; TRBD1 agrees at 8 bases. With 5 bases clipped from V and 0 bases from J, the junction kept 7 bases outside the gene matches. The CDR3 is 16 amino acids. Germline assignment: CDR1 MGHRA and CDR2 YSYEKL.

V usage is TRBV7-9 and J usage is TRBJ1-5; D not resolved. CDR1 and CDR2 (germline): SEHNR, FQNEAQ (reference sequence). CDR3 length: 13 residues. Trimming removed 5 bases at V and 11 bases at J, with 16 bases between. The DNA of the CDR3 is TGTGCCAGCAGCCCGGGTGGAGGGAGGACCCAGCATTTT. Translated: CASSPGGGRTQHF.

The chain couples TRBV4-1 to TRBJ1-2, with 7 nucleotides matching TRBD1. Trimming at V came to 3 bases and at J to 4 bases, leaving 14 bases not matched to a gene. The CDR3 runs to 17 residues. Germline V gives CDR1 MGHRA, CDR2 YSYEKL. DNA of the CDR3: TGCGCCAGCAGCCAGACAGGGAGGGCCGATCGGGGCTATGGCTACACCTTC. The encoded protein is CASSQTGRADRGYGYTF.

The J gene is TRBJ2-1, the V gene TRBV7-2, with TRBD2 identical over 9 bases. The CDR3 is 17 residues long. Germline CDR1 is SGHTA and CDR2 is FQGNSA. Unmatched junction bases numbered 15, after V lost 5 bases and J lost 7 bases. The CDR3 spells CASSRLDGLAGRNEQFF. DNA of the CDR3: TGTGCCAGCAGCCGACTGGATGGGCTAGCGGGAAGGAATGAGCAGTTCTTC.

This chain uses TRBV6-1 with TRBJ1-6; D is ambiguous. The CDR3 sequence is 14 residues long. V lost 4 bases and J 5 bases, leaving 9 bases between the germline ends. Germline lookup yields CDR1 MNHNS and CDR2 SASEGT. The CDR3 spells CASSGTPDNSPLHF. The CDR3 DNA reads TGTGCCAGCAGTGGGACCCCGGATAATTCACCCCTCCACTTT.

The rearrangement uses TRBV2 and TRBJ1-2; the D gene is possibly TRBD1 (6 bases). This CDR3 spans 17 amino acids. The germline V and J ends were trimmed by 6 bases and 6 bases, with 26 bases remaining between them. Germline V gives CDR1 SNHLY, CDR2 FYNNEI. CDR3 bases: TGTGCCAGCAGCCAAAGGGGGGAACAGGGAAGGTATCATGGCTACACCTTC. Translation gives CASSQRGEQGRYHGYTF. Complete variable domain (other parts from reference TRBV2 and TRBJ1-2): EPEVTQTPSHQVTQMGQEVILRCVPISNHLYFYWYRQILGQKVEFLVSFYNNEISEKSEIFDDQFSVERPDGSNFTLKIRSTKLEDSAMYFCASSQRGEQGRYHGYTFGSGTRLTVV.

The CDR3 sequence is CASSLAMGRGTEKLFF. The CDR3 region has the DNA TGCGCCAGCAGCTTGGCTATGGGGAGGGGGACTGAAAAACTGTTTTTT. The chain employs TRBV5-1 and TRBJ1-4, with D tentatively TRBD1 (6 bases). Germline values: CDR1 SGHRS, CDR2 YFSETQ. The CDR3 is made up of 16 amino acids. Trimming removed 0 bases at V and 7 bases at J, with 16 bases between. Full variable domain (outside the CDR3, taken from reference TRBV5-1 and TRBJ1-4): KAGVTQTPRYLIKTRGQQVTLSCSPISGHRSVSWYQQTPGQGLQFLFEYFSETQRNKGNFPGRFSGRQFSNSRSEMNVSTLELGDSALYLCASSLAMGRGTEKLFFGSGTQLSVL.

The CDR3 nucleotides read TGTGCCAGCAGCCGCAATCTAGCGGGAGTGGGCAATGAGCAGTTCTTC. Its translation is CASSRNLAGVGNEQFF. The chain joins TRBV5-6 to TRBJ2-1; TRBD2 agrees at 10 bases. The CDR3 spans 16 residues. V was clipped by 4 bases and J by 6 bases; unmatched bases: 10. Per the germline V gene, CDR1 is SGHDT and CDR2 is YYEEEE.

The chain is built from TRBV30 and TRBJ2-2; D not certain. The CDR3 is 15 amino acids. V lost 0 bases and J 1 base, leaving 9 bases between the germline ends. Germline V gene data show CDR1 as GTSNPN and CDR2 as SVGIG (reference sequence). In DNA form, the CDR3 reads TGTGCCTGGAGTGTACTGGCGAGGAACACCGGGGAGCTGTTTTTT. Protein product: CAWSVLARNTGELFF.

The chain combines TRBV6-6 with TRBJ2-1; D ambiguous. This CDR3 is 15 amino acids long. V lost 7 bases and J lost 1, with 14 bases in between. Per germline, CDR1 MNHNY and CDR2 SVGAGI (reference sequence). The DNA for the CDR3 is TGTGCCAGCACAACCCAGATGGGATCCTACAATGAGCAGTTCTTC. It is translated as CASTTQMGSYNEQFF.

The J gene is TRBJ2-7, the V gene TRBV18, with 8 positions matching TRBD1. CDR3 length: 14 amino acids. The junction had 7 bases not matched to a gene; V was cut back by 6 bases and J by 3 bases. Germline V gene lookup returns CDR1 KGHSH and CDR2 LQKENI. The CDR3 DNA is TGTGCCAGCTCGACAGGACAGGGAAGCTACGAGCAGTACTTC. Protein product: CASSTGQGSYEQYF.

The V and J genes are TRBV27 and TRBJ2-1; 14 bases are shared with TRBD2. Unmatched junction bases numbered 7, after V lost 6 bases and J lost 6 bases. The CDR3 runs to 16 residues. Germline V lookup: CDR1 MNHEY, CDR2 SMNVEV (reference sequence). This CDR3 reads CASSSPGTSGSNEQFF. The CDR3 DNA reads as TGTGCCAGCAGCTCACCCGGGACTAGCGGGAGCAATGAGCAGTTCTTC.

The CDR3 region has the DNA TGTGCCAGCAGTTCCGGGACTAGCGGTAACACAGATACGCAGTATTTT. It codes for CASSSGTSGNTDTQYF. This chain links TRBV6-6 with TRBJ2-3; the match to TRBD2 covers 11 bases. Germline CDR1 is MNHNY and CDR2 is SVGAGI (reference sequence). The CDR3 is made up of 16 amino acids. With 4 bases clipped from V and 2 bases from J, the junction kept 5 bases outside the gene matches.

This clone appeared once. The rearrangement links TRBV11-3 to TRBJ2-3; D perhaps matches TRBD1 (6 bases). CDR1 and CDR2 (germline): SGHNT, YENEEA. The CDR3 has 16 residues. V lost 1 base, J lost 4 bases, and 15 bases lay in between. The CDR3 coding sequence is TGTGCCAGCAGCTTAGGAACAGGGCCCGGAGCAGATACGCAGTATTTT. Protein sequence: CASSLGTGPGADTQYF.